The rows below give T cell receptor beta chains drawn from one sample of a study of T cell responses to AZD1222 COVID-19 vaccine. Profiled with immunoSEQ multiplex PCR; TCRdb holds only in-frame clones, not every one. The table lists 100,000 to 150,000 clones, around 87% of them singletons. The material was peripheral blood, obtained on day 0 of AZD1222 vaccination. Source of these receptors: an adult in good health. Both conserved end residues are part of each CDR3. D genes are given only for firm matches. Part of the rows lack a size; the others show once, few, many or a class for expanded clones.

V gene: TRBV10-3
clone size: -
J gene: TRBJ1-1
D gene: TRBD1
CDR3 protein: CAISVGTGTTEAFF
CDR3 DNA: TGTGCCATCAGTGTTGGGACAGGCACGACTGAAGCTTTCTTT

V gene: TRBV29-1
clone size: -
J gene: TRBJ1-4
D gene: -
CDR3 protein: CSAQTRVSTKATNEKLFF
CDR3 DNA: TGCAGCGCCCAGACAAGGGTATCCACCAAAGCAACTAATGAAAAACTGTTTTTT

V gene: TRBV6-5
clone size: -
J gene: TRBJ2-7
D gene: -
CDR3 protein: CASTPQGPGEQYF
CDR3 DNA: TGTGCCAGCACCCCGCAGGGCCCGGGCGAGCAGTACTTC

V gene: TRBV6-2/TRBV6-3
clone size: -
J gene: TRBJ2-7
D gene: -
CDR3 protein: CASSYFYEQYF
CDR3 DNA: TGTGCCAGCAGTTATTTCTACGAGCAGTACTTC

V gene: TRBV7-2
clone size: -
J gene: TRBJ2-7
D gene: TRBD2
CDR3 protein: CASSPRTSFGYEQYF
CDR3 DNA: TGTGCCAGCAGCCCCAGGACTAGTTTTGGCTACGAGCAGTACTTC

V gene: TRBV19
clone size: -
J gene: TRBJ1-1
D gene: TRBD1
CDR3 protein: CASSPQGALEAFF
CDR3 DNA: TGTGCCAGTAGTCCGCAGGGGGCCCTCGAAGCTTTCTTT

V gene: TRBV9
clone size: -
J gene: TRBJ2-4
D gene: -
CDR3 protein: CASSVGGAGDIQYF
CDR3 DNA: TGTGCCAGCAGCGTAGGGGGAGCGGGTGACATTCAGTACTTC

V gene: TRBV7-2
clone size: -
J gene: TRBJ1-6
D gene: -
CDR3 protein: CASTPSTGNNSPLHF
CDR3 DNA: TGTGCCAGCACCCCCTCCACAGGGAATAATTCACCCCTCCACTTT

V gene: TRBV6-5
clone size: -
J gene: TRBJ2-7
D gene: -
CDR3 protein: CADKGGGHEQYF
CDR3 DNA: TGTGCCGACAAGGGGGGCGGCCACGAGCAGTACTTC

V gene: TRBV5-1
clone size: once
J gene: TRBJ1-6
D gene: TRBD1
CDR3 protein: CASSSRLRDRSFSQRSPLHF
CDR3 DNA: TGCGCCAGCAGCTCCCGACTCCGGGACAGGTCCTTCTCCCAGCGATCACCCCTCCACTTT

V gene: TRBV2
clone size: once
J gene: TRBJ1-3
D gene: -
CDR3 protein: CASSLKGRNSGNTIYF
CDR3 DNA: TGTGCCAGCAGCCTGAAGGGACGAAACTCTGGAAACACCATATATTTT

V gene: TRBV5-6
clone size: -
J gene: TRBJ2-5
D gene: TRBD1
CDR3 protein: CASSSRTGVETQYF
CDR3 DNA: TGTGCCAGCAGCTCCAGGACAGGGGTTGAGACCCAGTACTTC

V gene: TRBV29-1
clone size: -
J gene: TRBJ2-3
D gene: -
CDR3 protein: CSVEDSGSGSTDTQYF
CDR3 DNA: TGCAGCGTTGAAGATAGTGGTAGCGGTAGCACAGATACGCAGTATTTT

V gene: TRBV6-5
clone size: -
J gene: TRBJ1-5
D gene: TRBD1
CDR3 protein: CASTYTTGPNQPQHF
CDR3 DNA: TGTGCCAGCACCTATACGACAGGGCCCAATCAGCCCCAGCATTTT

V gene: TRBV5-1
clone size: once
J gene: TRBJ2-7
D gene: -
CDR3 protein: CASSLAGFGGQGREQYF
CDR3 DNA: TGCGCCAGCAGCTTGGCCGGGTTTGGAGGGCAGGGCAGGGAGCAGTACTTC

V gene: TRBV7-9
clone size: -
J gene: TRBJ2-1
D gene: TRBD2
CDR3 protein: CASSLAGTSSIEQFF
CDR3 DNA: TGTGCCAGCAGCTTAGCGGGGACTAGCTCGATTGAGCAGTTCTTC

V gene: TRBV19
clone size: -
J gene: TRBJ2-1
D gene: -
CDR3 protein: CASRPGSSYNEQFF
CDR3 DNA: TGTGCCAGTAGGCCAGGCAGCTCCTACAATGAGCAGTTCTTC

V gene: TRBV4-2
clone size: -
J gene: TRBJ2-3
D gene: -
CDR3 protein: CASSQDLFRGAGGTDTQYF
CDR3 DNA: TGTGCCAGCAGCCAAGATCTGTTTAGGGGGGCTGGGGGCACAGATACGCAGTATTTT

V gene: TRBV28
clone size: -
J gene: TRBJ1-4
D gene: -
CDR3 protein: CASSSEKLFF
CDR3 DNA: TGTGCCAGCAGTTCTGAAAAACTGTTTTTT

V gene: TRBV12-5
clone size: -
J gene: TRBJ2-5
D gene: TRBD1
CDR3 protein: CASGPRDRGLETQYF
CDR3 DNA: TGTGCTAGTGGCCCCAGGGACAGGGGTTTGGAGACCCAGTACTTC

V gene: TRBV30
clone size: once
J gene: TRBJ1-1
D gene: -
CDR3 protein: CAWNRPNTEAFF
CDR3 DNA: TGTGCCTGGAACAGGCCGAACACTGAAGCTTTCTTT

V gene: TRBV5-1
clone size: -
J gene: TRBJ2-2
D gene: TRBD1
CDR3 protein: CASSQWTGNTGELFF
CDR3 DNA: TGCGCCAGCAGCCAATGGACAGGGAACACCGGGGAGCTGTTTTTT

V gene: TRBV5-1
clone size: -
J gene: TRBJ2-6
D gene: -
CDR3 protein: CASRVLSGANVLTF
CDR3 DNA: TGCGCCTCTAGGGTTCTCTCTGGGGCCAACGTCCTGACTTTC

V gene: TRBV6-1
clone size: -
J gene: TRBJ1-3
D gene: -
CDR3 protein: CASSESIMVLVYF
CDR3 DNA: TGTGCCAGCAGTGAATCGATTATGGTTCTCGTATATTTT